The source of this T cell receptor (beta chain) is a study of blood T cells in healthy people across ages. The study, taken as a whole, reports: The study regarded diversity estimates from one million T cells as underestimates.

Alongside a J-beta primer mix, a sample-barcoded 5' primer served in a second PCR lasting about 6 to 11 cycles. One entry per CDR3 protein, called by TCRdb with MiXCR from the 5' RACE reads. Of 500,000 to 600,000 distinct CDR3 sequences listed, 25% to 30% are singletons. The germline V gene encodes CDR1 SNHLY and CDR2 FYNNEI. The CDR3 spans 16 residues. Trimming shortened V by 5 bases and J by 3 bases, and 17 bases separated the two germline ends. Details on this clonotype: The antigen is unknown.

The J gene is TRBJ2-1, the V gene TRBV2; D may be TRBD1 or TRBD2 (5 bases each). The sequencing sample was made of blood. This TCR came from a woman in her seventies in good health. CDR3 in amino acids: CASSPRRPGHYNEQFF. CDR3 nucleotides: TGTGCCAGCAGTCCGCGGAGACCGGGGCACTACAATGAGCAGTTCTTC.